This TCR beta chain stems from a study of blood T cell repertoires in COVID-19. The method was immunoSEQ multiplex PCR; TCRdb's version includes in-frame clones alone and lacks a portion of them. The table records fewer than 350,000 clones, around 90% of them present only once. Germline V CDR1 and CDR2: SGHTA, FQGTGA. V lost 3 bases, J lost 5 bases, and 12 bases stayed unmatched. The CDR3 runs to 16 residues. Source material: PBMCs or T cells enriched from blood (not recorded which). The sequence was obtained from a woman aged 55-75 years in a cohort exposed to, infected with or recovered from COVID-19 (not recorded which). The chain combines TRBV7-3 with TRBJ2-5; 7 bases align to TRBD2. In DNA, the CDR3 is TGTGCCAGCAGCTTGGGGGATCTACTAGCGAGGGAGACCCAGTACTTC. Translation gives CASSLGDLLARETQYF.